These 20 T cell receptor beta chains were all obtained from the same sample, sequenced in a study of blood T cells in healthy people across ages. Alongside a J-beta primer mix, a sample-barcoded 5' primer served in a second PCR lasting about 7 to 11 cycles. One entry per CDR3 protein results from TCRdb running MiXCR on the 5' RACE reads. The data hold more than 700,000 distinct CDR3 sequences, with more than 35% observed a single time. Specimen: blood. These receptors all come from a man older than 75 in good health.

This clonotype was recorded a few times. This sequence joins TRBV5-4 and TRBJ2-3; 10 bases are a match to TRBD1. Germline trimming cut 2 bases from V and 8 bases from J; bases unmatched to any gene: 8. This CDR3 comprises 15 residues. CDR1 SGHNT and CDR2 YYREEE come from the germline V gene (reference sequence). Written as DNA, the CDR3 is TGTGCCAGCAGCTTCCCGGGACAGGGGTATGGTACGCAGTATTTT. This gives the protein CASSFPGQGYGTQYF.

This chain joins TRBV7-3 and TRBJ2-1, with TRBD2 matching over 7 bases. There are 15 residues in the CDR3. After removal of 6 bases from V and 8 bases from J, the junction contained 13 bases not matched to a gene. Germline V lookup: CDR1 SGHTA, CDR2 FQGTGA. For the CDR3, the DNA is TGTGCCAGCAGAATAACTGGGGACTATTTCGATGAGCAGTTCTTC. The encoded protein is CASRITGDYFDEQFF.

This clonotype showed up many times. A much larger clone lies a single base off, so this may be a read error. The chain carries TRBV18 and TRBJ2-5; D call uncertain. Trimming removed 8 bases at V and 3 bases at J, with 7 bases between. The CDR3 has 11 residues. Germline CDR1 reads KGHSH; CDR2 reads LQKENI. Here the CDR3 reads CASSPEETQYF. The CDR3 nucleotides read TGTGCCAGCAGCCCTGAAGAGACCCAGTACTTC.

This clonotype was counted ten times or more. The chain has TRBV29-1 and TRBJ2-1; 11 bases fit TRBD1. The germline V gene has CDR1 SQVTM and CDR2 ANQGSEA. CDR3 length: 15 amino acids. V was clipped by 4 bases and J by 6 bases; unmatched bases: 8. The CDR3 spells CSVARTGGRVNEQFF. In nucleotides, the CDR3 is TGCAGCGTTGCCCGGACAGGGGGCCGGGTCAATGAGCAGTTCTTC.

This clonotype was counted many times. This sequence joins TRBV20-1 and TRBJ2-5; 12 bases are a match to TRBD2. V dropped 1 base and J dropped 2; count of bases not matched to a gene: 8. Germline CDR1 and CDR2: DFQATT and SNEGSKA (reference sequence). The CDR3 spans 17 residues. The CDR3 loop reads CSARAHLAGGTQETQYF. CDR3 bases: TGCAGTGCTAGAGCTCATCTAGCGGGAGGGACTCAAGAGACCCAGTACTTC.

This clonotype was counted between two and nine times. The chain employs TRBV20-1 and TRBJ2-3; 9 bases match TRBD1. Germline V CDR1 and CDR2: DFQATT, SNEGSKA (reference sequence). The CDR3 totals 15 residues. The V and J ends lost 5 bases and 2 bases, in that order; junction bases with no gene match: 8. For the CDR3, the DNA is TGCAGTGCTCAACAGGGGGCGCGAGACACAGATACGCAGTATTTT. This gives the protein CSAQQGARDTDTQYF.

This chain joins TRBV6-5 and TRBJ2-7; TRBD2 is a possible D gene (5 bases). The V end lost 6 bases, the J end lost 0 bases, and 12 bases lay between the germline ends. The CDR3 is 14 amino acids. The germline gives CDR1 MNHEY, CDR2 SVGAGI. As DNA, the CDR3 is TGTGCCAGCAGACGGACTTCTAGCTCCTACGAGCAGTACTTC. It specifies CASRRTSSSYEQYF.

This clonotype appeared a few times. The rearrangement joins TRBV27 to TRBJ2-7, with D perhaps matching TRBD2 (6 bases). The germline CDR1 and CDR2 sequences are MNHEY and SMNVEV (reference sequence). This CDR3 contains 13 residues. The V and J ends lost 4 bases and 4 bases respectively, with 11 bases between them. This CDR3 is CASSSGLWYEQYF. CDR3 DNA: TGTGCCAGCAGTTCGGGACTGTGGTACGAGCAGTACTTC.

This CDR3 is CASSLDSGRPSSYNEQFF. CDR3 DNA sequence: TGTGCCAGCAGCTTAGATAGCGGGAGGCCTAGCTCCTACAATGAGCAGTTCTTC. This chain uses TRBV7-6 with TRBJ2-1, with 10 bases identical to TRBD2. This CDR3 contains 18 residues. J gave up 0 bases and V 1 base, and 6 bases lay outside the gene matches. From germline, CDR1 is SGHVS and CDR2 FNYEAQ.

The chain links TRBV6-5 to TRBJ1-2; 8 bases map to TRBD1. Germline CDR1 is MNHEY and CDR2 is SVGAGI. V trimming: 4 bases; J trimming: 4 bases; junction bases outside the gene matches: 5. The CDR3 extends over 14 amino acids. CDR3 DNA: TGTGCCAGCAGTTTGGACAGGGAGGGCTATGGCTACACCTTC. It encodes CASSLDREGYGYTF.

This clonotype was observed a few times. The genes are TRBV5-1 and TRBJ2-3; TRBD2 is a possible D gene (5 bases). V lost 5 bases and J 2 bases, leaving 9 bases between the germline ends. The CDR3 extends over 13 amino acids. Germline CDR1 SGHRS, CDR2 YFSETQ. Here the CDR3 reads CASSDSATDTQYF. In DNA form, the CDR3 reads TGCGCCAGCAGTGATAGCGCCACAGATACGCAGTATTTT.

The rearrangement joins TRBV4-2 to TRBJ1-2, with no clear D. V gave up 4 bases and J gave up 3 bases, with 15 bases separating them. The germline CDR1 and CDR2 sequences are LGHNA and YNFKEQ. There are 15 residues in the CDR3. The CDR3 protein is CASSLSSREDYGYTF. The CDR3 DNA is TGTGCCAGCAGCCTAAGCTCGAGAGAAGACTATGGCTACACCTTC.

Worth noting for this clonotype: The junction departs from the called germline gene at one end, perhaps through a read error. The chain recombines TRBV2 with TRBJ1-4; TRBD1 might be the D (5 bases). This CDR3 region has 21 residues. Germline assignment: CDR1 SNHLY and CDR2 FYNNEI. The CDR3 protein is CVSSEAGLAGALGATNEKLFF. The CDR3 DNA reads as TGTGTCAGCAGTGAAGCGGGTCTGGCCGGGGCCCTGGGTGCAACTAATGAAAAACTGTTTTTT.

This clonotype was seen a few times. Possible read error: a much larger clone is one base away. This rearrangement joins TRBV6-2 or TRBV6-3 to TRBJ2-4; 14 bases agree with TRBD2. Germline-derived CDR1 and CDR2 are MNHEY and SVGEGT. The V segment lost 5 bases and the J segment 9 bases; nucleotides outside the gene matches: 12. The CDR3 consists of 17 residues. CDR3 DNA sequence: TGTGCCAGCAGTCAACCGGGACTAGCGGGAGTCACAAGCATTCAGTACTTC. It is translated as CASSQPGLAGVTSIQYF.

This sequence joins TRBV29-1 and TRBJ2-1; D remains ambiguous. The CDR3 runs to 10 residues. Germline loops: CDR1 SQVTM, CDR2 ANQGSEA. The ends were cut back, 0 bases at V and 13 bases at J, with 7 bases in the middle. This chain's CDR3 is CSVEDPSQFF. The CDR3 DNA reads TGCAGCGTTGAAGATCCAAGTCAGTTCTTC.

With respect to this clonotype: A much more abundant neighbour one base away suggests this may be a read error. J is TRBJ2-3 and V is TRBV5-1; 10 nucleotides line up with TRBD2. The CDR3 runs to 14 residues. Germline assignment: CDR1 SGHRS and CDR2 YFSETQ. The V segment lost 0 bases and the J segment 9 bases; nucleotides outside the gene matches: 4. CDR3 DNA: TGCGCCAGCAGCTTGGCTAGCGGGAGAGAGACGCAGTATTTT. Translated: CASSLASGRETQYF.

The chain carries TRBV3-1 and TRBJ1-1; D is unresolved. Per germline, CDR1 LGHDT and CDR2 YNNKEL (reference sequence). Trimming removed 0 bases at V and 1 base at J, with 6 bases between. CDR3 length: 14 amino acids. The CDR3 nucleotides read TGTGCCAGCAGCCAAGATAACAGGAACACTGAAGCTTTCTTT. This encodes CASSQDNRNTEAFF.

The chain uses TRBV6-4 and TRBJ2-5; TRBD2 might be the D (5 bases). The CDR3 runs to 13 residues. Trimming cost V 4 bases and J 4 bases, with 10 bases left between them. The germline V gene has CDR1 MRHNA and CDR2 SNTAGT. The CDR3 DNA reads as TGTGCCAGCAGTGTTTGGGCGGGAGAGACCCAGTACTTC. It yields the protein CASSVWAGETQYF.

This chain joins TRBV7-2 and TRBJ2-5; D gene uncertain. The end of the DNA is better explained by TRBJ2-7, so the J call may be wrong. The CDR3 has 12 amino acids. Germline loops: CDR1 SGHTA, CDR2 FQGNSA. The CDR3 loop reads CASSTLPGEQYF. In DNA, the CDR3 is TGTGCCAGCAGCACCCTCCCCGGCGAGCAGTACTTC.

The rearrangement links TRBV10-3 to TRBJ2-5; 8 bases line up with TRBD1. The CDR3 is made up of 14 amino acids. With V trimmed by 5 bases and J by 3 bases, 5 bases remained unmatched. CDR1 is ENHRY, CDR2 SYGVKD, per germline. The chain's CDR3 is CAISPQQGEETQYF. As DNA, the CDR3 is TGTGCCATCAGTCCCCAACAGGGGGAAGAGACCCAGTACTTC.